A selection of T cell receptor beta chains follows, all from one sample in a study of T cell changes during pregnancy in multiple sclerosis. Clones were sequenced by immunoSEQ multiplex PCR, and TCRdb holds only the in-frame ones, with some missing. The data hold tens of thousands of clones, with approximately 92% observed a single time. The specimen was peripheral blood, collected in the third trimester of pregnancy. All receptors come from a female donor in good health, enrolled as a control in a pregnancy study. Both conserved end residues are part of each CDR3. The D gene is left open where the match is weak. Size values are once, few and many counts, or a class for expanded clones, and some rows have none.

clone_size j_call d_call v_call cdr3_nt cdr3_aa
NA TRBJ2-3 NA TRBV10-3 TGTGCCATCAGTGGGAGCGGAACAGATACGCAGTATTTT CAISGSGTDTQYF
NA TRBJ1-6 TRBD1 TRBV7-9 TGTGCCAGCAGACAAACAGGGGATAATTCACCCCTCCACTTT CASRQTGDNSPLHF
NA TRBJ1-5 TRBD1 TRBV18 TGTGCCAGCTCACCGGGACAGGGGGCCGAACAGCCCCAGCATTTT CASSPGQGAEQPQHF
NA TRBJ2-1 TRBD1 TRBV27 TGTGCCAGCAGTCCTTACTTGACAGGGTCAGAGTTCTTC CASSPYLTGSEFF
NA TRBJ1-1 TRBD1 TRBV5-1 TGCGCCAGCAGCTTCCAGGGGGCGCCCACTGAAGCTTTCTTT CASSFQGAPTEAFF
NA TRBJ2-7 TRBD2 TRBV5-5 TGTGCCAGCAGCTTGTTTGGTAGCGGGGGAGGGCCGGCCGAGCAGTACTTC CASSLFGSGGGPAEQYF
NA TRBJ1-3 NA TRBV7-2 TGTGCCAGCAGCTTAGGGCCCTCTGGAAACACCATATATTTT CASSLGPSGNTIYF
few TRBJ1-1 NA TRBV2 TGTGCCAGCAGTGGAGGAGGTGAAGCTTTCTTT CASSGGGEAFF
NA TRBJ1-2 TRBD1 TRBV7-2 TGTGCCAGCAGCCTGGACAGGGGGCTTGGCTACACCTTC CASSLDRGLGYTF
NA TRBJ1-1 NA TRBV6-5 TGTGCATCCCGGCAGGTTTTGAACACTGAAGCTTTCTTT CASRQVLNTEAFF
NA TRBJ1-5 NA TRBV7-9 TGTGCCAGCATCTCCGGGACAATGGGGCCCCAGCATTTT CASISGTMGPQHF
NA TRBJ1-5 TRBD1 TRBV4-2 TGTGCCAGCAGCCAAGAGGAGGGGGCGCATCAGCCCCAGCATTTT CASSQEEGAHQPQHF
NA TRBJ2-1 TRBD2 TRBV10-1 TGCGCCACCTCCGGTCTAGCGGGGGGACGGCAGTTCTTC CATSGLAGGRQFF
few TRBJ2-2 TRBD2 TRBV11-2 TGTGCCAGCAGCTTAGATCTAACTAGCGGGAGCGAAGGGGAGCTGTTTTTT CASSLDLTSGSEGELFF
NA TRBJ1-1 TRBD1 TRBV29-1 TGCAGCGGGGGACAGAAGAACACTGAAGCTTTCTTT CSGGQKNTEAFF
NA TRBJ2-7 TRBD1 TRBV15 TGTGCCACCAGCAGAGATTTGGCAGGGGGCATATACGAGCAGTACTTC CATSRDLAGGIYEQYF
NA TRBJ2-1 NA TRBV7-3 TGTGCCAGCAGCACCACTAGAACCCATGAGCAGTTCTTC CASSTTRTHEQFF
NA TRBJ2-7 TRBD1 TRBV7-7 TGTGCTAGCAGCTTAGCGCCCGGACAGGGGGTCTACGAGCAGTACTTC CASSLAPGQGVYEQYF
NA TRBJ2-1 TRBD1 TRBV29-1 TGCAGCGTTGTTAAGGGACAGGAATACAATGAGCAGTTCTTC CSVVKGQEYNEQFF
NA TRBJ1-1 NA TRBV5-1 TGCGCCAGCAGCTTGGCCGGGGGGAACACTGAAGCTTTCTTT CASSLAGGNTEAFF
NA TRBJ2-7 TRBD1 TRBV5-1 TGCGCCAGCAGCTTGGCTGGACAGGGACACGAGCAGTACTTC CASSLAGQGHEQYF
once TRBJ2-7 TRBD1 TRBV2 TGTGCCACCCGGGGACAGGCAACCTACGAGCAGTACTTC CATRGQATYEQYF
NA TRBJ2-7 TRBD2 TRBV11-2 TGTGCCAGCATCGGGATGGCAGCGGGATCCTACGAGCAGTACTTC CASIGMAAGSYEQYF
NA TRBJ1-2 NA TRBV29-1 TGCAGCGTTGAGGTCACCCTGGAGGGTGGCTACACCTTC CSVEVTLEGGYTF
NA TRBJ2-3 NA TRBV5-1 TGCGCCAGCAGCCCATACGCAGGCTTCACAGATACGCAGTATTTT CASSPYAGFTDTQYF
NA TRBJ2-1 NA TRBV7-3 TGTGCCAGCAGTGAGTATGGCTCCTACAATGAGCAGTTCTTC CASSEYGSYNEQFF
NA TRBJ2-1 TRBD2 TRBV10-3 TGTGCCATCAGACCAATTAGCGGGGGGCCTTCTGTCAATGAGCAGTTCTTC CAIRPISGGPSVNEQFF
NA TRBJ2-1 TRBD2 TRBV7-2 TGTGCCAGCAGCTTATGGGGTAGCGGGGCCAATGAGCAGTTCTTC CASSLWGSGANEQFF
NA TRBJ2-5 TRBD2 TRBV15 TGTGCCACCAGCAGAAGATTAGCGGGAGGGCGAGAGACCCAGTACTTC CATSRRLAGGRETQYF
once TRBJ2-1 TRBD2 TRBV9 TGTGCCAGCAGCGTATTCCCGGGGGGGTACAATGAGCAGTTCTTC CASSVFPGGYNEQFF
NA TRBJ2-3 TRBD1 TRBV5-1 TGCGCCAGCAGCTTGGTAGAGACAGGGGGAGATACGCAGTATTTT CASSLVETGGDTQYF
once TRBJ2-5 NA TRBV7-6 TGTGCCAGCAGCTTAGCGCGGGAGACCCAGTACTTC CASSLARETQYF
NA TRBJ2-1 NA TRBV28 TGTGCCAGCGGACTCCCTGGGCAGGGGGGGCAGTTCTTC CASGLPGQGGQFF
NA TRBJ1-6 NA TRBV27 TGTGCCAGCACCGGGGGGAGCTCCTATAATTCACCCCTCCACTTT CASTGGSSYNSPLHF
NA TRBJ2-7 TRBD1 TRBV30 TGTGCCTGGAGTGTAGACAGGGGACCCGGGCAGTACTTC CAWSVDRGPGQYF
NA TRBJ2-5 TRBD1 TRBV27 TGTGCCAGCAGTAATTACCAGGGGGATCTCGAGACCCAGTACTTC CASSNYQGDLETQYF
NA TRBJ2-1 NA TRBV18 TGTGCCAGCTCACCAGATCAGGGCAATGAGCAGTTCTTC CASSPDQGNEQFF
NA TRBJ2-7 NA TRBV25-1 TGTGCCAGCAGGAGTTCCCAGGGCGGAGAGCAGTACTTC CASRSSQGGEQYF
NA TRBJ2-7 NA TRBV7-2 TGTGCCAGCAGCTTAATCCAGGGTGGGTACGAGCAGTACTTC CASSLIQGGYEQYF
NA TRBJ1-2 TRBD1 TRBV6-6 TGTGCCAGCAGTACAAGGGGGGCAGGGGGGTATGGCTACACCTTC CASSTRGAGGYGYTF
NA TRBJ2-7 TRBD1 TRBV30 TGTGCCTGGAGGCACCCTTGGGGGACAGCTTTCTCCTACGAGCAGTACTTC CAWRHPWGTAFSYEQYF
NA TRBJ2-3 NA TRBV7-6 TGTGCCAGCAGTACCAGGAGGGCCGCAGATACGCAGTATTTT CASSTRRAADTQYF
NA TRBJ1-1 NA TRBV5-1 TGCGCCAGCAGCCACGGGAGTGGTAGCACTGAAGCTTTCTTT CASSHGSGSTEAFF